The clone carrying this T cell receptor (beta chain) came up a few times. Its antigen is not known. The data were obtained in a study of T-cell memory formation after mild COVID-19. Looking at the study overall: Largely donor-specific sequence clusters came from two donors. The study, taken as a whole, reports: Clones contracting day 15 to 85 were balanced CD4/CD8; later expanders leaned CD4+.

Germline V gene sequence: CDR1 LGHDT, CDR2 YNNKEL (reference sequence). This CDR3 has 12 amino acids. Trimming pared 0 bases from V and 3 bases from J, leaving 2 bases between. Employing constant-segment primers, 5'RACE generated TCR alpha and TCR beta cDNA libraries bearing sample barcodes and UMIs. MiXCR, run by TCRdb on the 5' RACE reads, gives a single entry per CDR3 protein. The sample shows hundreds of thousands of distinct CDR3 sequences, roughly 13% of them seen only once. This receptor was taken from a man between 18 and 29 years old who had mild COVID-19 (a few samples of this study predate the infection). Cell type and time point are not known. Sample: PBMCs or a T cell subset sorted from them (not recorded which). This chain links TRBV3-1 with TRBJ2-5; D is unclear. The CDR3 spells CASSQDEETQYF. The CDR3 region has the DNA TGTGCCAGCAGCCAAGATGAAGAGACCCAGTACTTC.